The present T cell receptor beta chain was sequenced within a study of blood T cell repertoires in COVID-19 (dated by TCRdb to about 2020). Describing the broader study: The collaborator samples originated in the United States, Italy and Spain and spanned the acute and convalescent phases of COVID-19. The prospective study material was composed of cDNA or gDNA derived from T cells, B-cell-depleted T cells, or PBMCs. Subjects who had been exposed to COVID-19, were actively infected with it, or had recovered from it provided the deeply sampled blood TCRbeta repertoires that made up the dataset. The repertoires were released in a freely available public database meant as a resource for research on the immune response to SARS-CoV-2. The samples were drawn from two sources: the first 160 participants of the ongoing ImmuneRACE study, and fewer than 1,500 subjects contributed by 6 global collaborators. A de-identified subject ID, COVID-19 status, age in years and sex were almost always included in the sample metadata. Where HLA class I and class II types were available, the types were taken from metadata supplied by the sample provider, not from assay-based typing.

Comments on this clone: What antigen it recognizes has not been identified. No base qualities exist here, and no much larger clone lies one base off it.

The CDR1 and CDR2 encoded by the germline V gene are SQVTM and ANQGSEA. The CDR3 starts with the cysteine, ends with the phenylalanine, and has 12 residues. The retained sequence is limited to the CDR3, 36 bases, with the frame set at the first base. The junction carries 7 bases between V and J, which are trimmed by 6 bases and 1 base respectively. Overall study outcomes, separate from this receptor: The quantity of clinical and demographic metadata differed by source and by participant and was supplied without curation.

Each collaborating institution followed its own protocols to collect whole blood in K2EDTA tubes. Collaborator samples were shipped for TCRbeta analysis as frozen whole blood, isolated PBMCs, or DNA extracted from either sample type. TCRbeta CDR3 regions were amplified from genomic DNA using the immunoSEQ Assay, a bias-controlled multiplex PCR. The original pipeline was this. Within the assay, amplification of reference gene primers was used to estimate how many nucleated cells each sample contained. To quantify the absolute abundance of each unique TCRbeta CDR3 rearrangement, sequence reads were collapsed and filtered. For each sample, productive Simpson clonality was calculated as the square root of Simpson's diversity index across productive rearrangements. TCRdb retrieved this table from immuneACCESS and kept in-frame rearrangements only. Not all clones are present; in checked studies, unresolved V genes account for under half, and no reason is known for the remainder. Clone size and the V and J calls come from that table; the DNA yielded D and trimming. The sample table contains approximately 110,000 clones; only one count was recorded for approximately 72% of them. The ten largest make up roughly a fifth of the sample.

Here the chain combines TRBV29-1 and TRBJ1-3, with no confident D gene call. This clonotype was sampled from a woman in her 70s with acute or convalescent COVID-19. Sequenced: peripheral blood. The nucleotides are TGCAGCGTCCGCGAATCTGGAAACACCATATATTTT. The encoded protein is CSVRESGNTIYF.